This entry lists 31 T cell receptor beta chains sequenced from one sample in a study of T cell responses to AZD1222 COVID-19 vaccine. Some clones are missing from TCRdb's copy, which holds only in-frame ones; the method was immunoSEQ multiplex PCR. Counted here are 150,000 to 200,000 clones, 80% to 95% occurring once; the ten biggest clones make up 2% to 2.5%. The source was peripheral blood, collected on day 0 of AZD1222 vaccination. The receptors come from an adult in good health.

The rearrangement links TRBV5-1 to TRBJ2-7; 9 bases agree with TRBD2. The J segment lost 4 bases and the V segment lost 0 bases, leaving 5 bases of the junction unmatched. CDR1 is SGHRS, CDR2 YFSETQ, per germline. The CDR3 is made up of 15 amino acids. The CDR3 protein is CASSLAASGIYEQYF. In DNA, the CDR3 is TGCGCCAGCAGCTTGGCTGCTAGCGGGATTTACGAGCAGTACTTC.

The chain carries TRBV9 and TRBJ2-5, with TRBD2 matching 8 bases. The trim removed 0 bases at V and 5 bases at J, leaving 12 bases unmatched. Germline CDR1 is SGDLS and CDR2 is YYNGEE. The CDR3 is 17 amino acids. CDR3 nucleotides: TGTGCCAGCAGCGTAGGAAGATCCGGGGGGGCTCTTGAGACCCAGTACTTC. Its protein is CASSVGRSGGALETQYF.

This chain uses TRBV7-8 with TRBJ2-7, with 8 nucleotides matching TRBD2. Germline loops: CDR1 SGHVS, CDR2 FQNEAQ. The CDR3 contains 15 residues. V shed 1 base and J 3 bases; nucleotides not matched to a gene: 5. The CDR3 is CASSLGAGGIYEQYF. CDR3 sequence (DNA): TGTGCCAGCAGCTTAGGGGCGGGGGGCATCTACGAGCAGTACTTC.

The chain employs TRBV5-4 and TRBJ1-1; D not resolved. Germline assignment: CDR1 SGHNT and CDR2 YYREEE (reference sequence). Between the trimmed V and J ends, which lost 0 bases and 1 base, there was a span of 7 bases. The length of the CDR3 is 14 residues. CDR3 region: CASSLVGANTEAFF. The CDR3 coding sequence is TGTGCCAGCAGCTTGGTTGGAGCGAACACTGAAGCTTTCTTT.

This chain connects TRBV5-4 to TRBJ1-1; weak D call: TRBD1 (5 bases). V dropped 0 bases and J dropped 5 bases, with 5 bases sitting between them. Germline values: CDR1 SGHNT, CDR2 YYREEE (reference sequence). The CDR3 extends over 12 amino acids. CDR3: CASSLGQTEAFF. The CDR3 DNA reads TGTGCCAGCAGCTTGGGACAGACTGAAGCTTTCTTT. The full variable domain, with the rest looked up from reference TRBV5-4 and TRBJ1-1, is ETGVTQSPTHLIKTRGQQVTLRCSSQSGHNTVSWYQQALGQGPQFIFQYYREEENGRGNFPPRFSGLQFPNYSSELNVNALELDDSALYLCASSLGQTEAFFGQGTRLTVV.

V gene TRBV6-4 combines with J gene TRBJ1-5, with D tentatively TRBD1 (6 bases). Trimming removed 3 bases from V and 0 bases from J, with 12 bases in between. Germline V lookup: CDR1 MRHNA, CDR2 SNTAGT. The CDR3 runs to 16 residues. The CDR3 here is CASSEPWTDSNQPQHF. In DNA, the CDR3 is TGTGCCAGCAGTGAACCTTGGACAGATAGCAATCAGCCCCAGCATTTT.

V usage is TRBV4-1 and J usage is TRBJ2-5; 10 bases match TRBD1. This CDR3 spans 16 amino acids. The germline V gene encodes CDR1 MGHRA and CDR2 YSYEKL. V gave up 4 bases and J gave up 5 bases; unmatched junction bases: 10. The CDR3 DNA reads as TGCGCCAGCAGCCTCACCCCGGGACAGGGGTTGGAGACCCAGTACTTC. Translated, it gives CASSLTPGQGLETQYF.

This clone was observed once. The chain recombines TRBV6-5 with TRBJ2-1; the D is unclear. CDR1 and CDR2 from the germline V gene are MNHEY and SVGAGI. The CDR3 covers 13 residues. The V gene lost 3 bases and the J gene lost 7 bases, with 10 bases spanning the gap. CDR3 residues: CASSYGSNNEQFF. For the CDR3, the DNA is TGTGCCAGCAGTTATGGAAGTAATAATGAGCAGTTCTTC.

V is TRBV27 and J is TRBJ2-3; D is possibly TRBD1 (6 bases). Germline lookup yields CDR1 MNHEY and CDR2 SMNVEV (reference sequence). The ends were cut back, 5 bases at V and 6 bases at J, with 18 bases in the middle. The CDR3 is made up of 15 amino acids. CDR3: CASSQRTALWDTQYF. The CDR3 nucleotides read TGTGCCAGCAGTCAGCGGACAGCCCTGTGGGATACGCAGTATTTT.

The J gene is TRBJ2-6, the V gene TRBV6-1, with D perhaps TRBD1 or TRBD2 (6 bases each). Germline loops: CDR1 MNHNS, CDR2 SASEGT. There are 18 residues in the CDR3. V was clipped by 4 bases and J by 0 bases, with 16 bases between them. This CDR3 is CASSAGAGTSSGANVLTF. The CDR3 coding sequence is TGTGCCAGCAGTGCGGGGGCGGGTACCAGCTCTGGGGCCAACGTCCTGACTTTC.

The rearrangement uses TRBV28 and TRBJ1-2, with 8 bases fitting TRBD1. With V trimmed by 5 bases and J by 8 bases, 4 bases remained unmatched. From germline, CDR1 is MDHEN and CDR2 SYDVKM. CDR3 length: 12 amino acids. The CDR3 reads CASSDRGWGYTF. CDR3 sequence (DNA): TGTGCCAGCAGTGACAGGGGCTGGGGCTACACCTTC.

The rearrangement links TRBV7-9 to TRBJ2-1; 11 bases align to TRBD2. The CDR3 runs 16 residues. Per germline, CDR1 SEHNR and CDR2 FQNEAQ (reference sequence). V was pared by 0 bases and J by 7 bases, with 5 bases of the junction left unmatched. The CDR3 DNA reads as TGTGCCAGCAGCTTAGCACTAGCGGGAGTACGGAATGAGCAGTTCTTC. Amino acid sequence: CASSLALAGVRNEQFF.

The chain recombines TRBV19 with TRBJ1-3; a possible D gene is TRBD1 (5 bases). The V end lost 6 bases, the J end lost 4 bases, and 22 bases lay between the germline ends. The CDR3 is 17 amino acids. CDR1 and CDR2 from the germline V gene are LNHDA and SQIVND (reference sequence). CDR3 nucleotide sequence: TGTGCCAGTAGCTTCCTCCAGGGCTATCATAGGGGAAACACCATATATTTT. Protein product: CASSFLQGYHRGNTIYF.

V usage is TRBV28 and J usage is TRBJ2-2, with 12 nucleotides matching TRBD2. This CDR3 spans 15 amino acids. Trimming cost V 7 bases and J 1 base; bases outside gene matches: 1. CDR1 and CDR2 from the germline V gene are MDHEN and SYDVKM. CDR3 region: CASMGLAGNTGELFF. The CDR3 DNA is TGTGCCAGCATGGGACTAGCGGGGAACACCGGGGAGCTGTTTTTT.

V and J are TRBV7-2 and TRBJ2-5; 9 nucleotides agree with TRBD2. The CDR3 is 15 amino acids. The ends lost 3 bases at V and 5 bases at J; junction bases unmatched: 7. Germline V CDR1 and CDR2: SGHTA, FQGNSA. The CDR3: CASSFLAGGKETQYF. DNA of the CDR3: TGTGCCAGCAGCTTTTTGGCGGGGGGGAAGGAGACCCAGTACTTC.

The V gene is TRBV30, the J gene TRBJ1-4; D remains ambiguous. The CDR3 totals 17 residues. Per the germline V gene, CDR1 is GTSNPN and CDR2 is SVGIG (reference sequence). Trimming cost V 5 bases and J 5 bases, with 24 bases left between them. DNA of the CDR3: TGTGCCTGGGGGAATTCCCTGGGCGGCAGATTAAATGAAAAACTGTTTTTT. It is translated as CAWGNSLGGRLNEKLFF.

The chain is built from TRBV4-1 and TRBJ2-3; 8 bases fit TRBD2. CDR1 is MGHRA and CDR2 is YSYEKL in the germline V gene. J lost 6 bases, V lost 1 base, and 6 bases had no gene match. The CDR3 length is 15 residues. The CDR3 DNA sequence: TGCGCCAGCAGCCAAGCGGGGGGGCAGGTGGATACGCAGTATTTT. Its protein is CASSQAGGQVDTQYF.

J is TRBJ1-5 and V is TRBV18; TRBD1 matches 10 bases. Germline V lookup: CDR1 KGHSH, CDR2 LQKENI. This CDR3 is 17 amino acids long. Unmatched junction bases numbered 8, after V lost 3 bases and J lost 3 bases. The CDR3 protein is CASSPTPGQGVNQPQHF. For the CDR3, the DNA is TGTGCCAGCTCACCTACCCCTGGACAGGGGGTCAATCAGCCCCAGCATTTT.

Of note for this clone: The same CDR3 also results from other DNA sequences found in this sample. The genes are TRBV5-1 and TRBJ1-1; tentatively, D is TRBD1 (5 bases). The ends were cut back, 0 bases at V and 1 base at J, with 7 bases in the middle. The length of the CDR3 is 14 residues. Germline V CDR1 and CDR2: SGHRS, YFSETQ. This chain's CDR3 is CASSLDGGNTEAFF. DNA of the CDR3: TGCGCCAGCAGCTTGGATGGGGGGAACACTGAAGCTTTCTTT. Looking up the rest from reference TRBV5-1 and TRBJ1-1 gives the full variable domain: KAGVTQTPRYLIKTRGQQVTLSCSPISGHRSVSWYQQTPGQGLQFLFEYFSETQRNKGNFPGRFSGRQFSNSRSEMNVSTLELGDSALYLCASSLDGGNTEAFFGQGTRLTVV.

The rearrangement joins TRBV3-1 (or the pseudogene TRBV3-2) to TRBJ2-2; D is undetermined. The germline CDR1 and CDR2 sequences are LGHDT and YNNKEL (reference sequence). CDR3 length: 13 amino acids. Trimming stripped 4 bases from V and 4 bases from J, with 7 bases between. CDR3 protein: CASSLRGTGELFF. The CDR3 region has the DNA TGTGCCAGCAGCCTACGCGGCACCGGGGAGCTGTTTTTT.

This CDR3 is CASSPSLDTPYEQYF. In DNA, the CDR3 is TGTGCCAGCAGCCCTTCTCTGGACACTCCCTACGAGCAGTACTTC. This chain connects TRBV11-1 to TRBJ2-7, with D maybe TRBD1 (5 bases). The CDR3 runs 15 residues. Germline assignment: CDR1 SGHAT and CDR2 FQDESV (reference sequence). Trimming cost V 5 bases and J 2 bases, with 16 bases left between them.

The chain uses TRBV6-5 and TRBJ1-1; no reliable D call. Deletions cut 2 bases from V and 5 bases from J, with 9 bases between. The CDR3 spans 13 residues. The germline V gene has CDR1 MNHEY and CDR2 SVGAGI. The CDR3 spells CASSYREVTEAFF. CDR3 DNA sequence: TGTGCCAGCAGTTACCGGGAGGTTACTGAAGCTTTCTTT.

The chain is built from TRBV5-4 and TRBJ1-4; 8 bases map to TRBD1. Germline V CDR1 and CDR2: SGHNT, YYREEE (reference sequence). J lost 7 bases, V lost 3 bases, and 8 bases had no gene match. The CDR3 has 15 amino acids. This CDR3 is CASSWQGARAEKLFF. In DNA, the CDR3 is TGTGCCAGCAGCTGGCAGGGGGCGCGGGCTGAAAAACTGTTTTTT.

The chain is built from TRBV28 and TRBJ1-2; D is undetermined. Germline lookup yields CDR1 MDHEN and CDR2 SYDVKM. The CDR3 extends over 13 amino acids. The V end lost 6 bases, the J end lost 3 bases, and 11 bases lay between the germline ends. The CDR3 nucleotides read TGTGCCAGCAGGTCGGCAGCTCACTATGGCTACACCTTC. Its translation: CASRSAAHYGYTF.

This clone was counted only a few times. CDR3 loop: CASSLRTSGGVDEQYF. In DNA form, the CDR3 reads TGCGCCAGCAGCCTTCGGACTAGCGGGGGTGTGGACGAGCAGTACTTC. The gene calls are TRBV4-1 and TRBJ2-7; 13 bases are shared with TRBD2. CDR1 is MGHRA and CDR2 is YSYEKL in the germline V gene. This CDR3 has 16 amino acids. Unmatched junction bases numbered 8, after V lost 4 bases and J lost 5 bases.

The V call is TRBV20-1, the J call TRBJ1-1; D not resolved. CDR1 and CDR2 from the germline V gene are DFQATT and SNEGSKA (reference sequence). This CDR3 has 11 residues. Trimming pared 6 bases from V and 1 base from J, leaving 6 bases between. CDR3 DNA: TGCAGTGCGTCAGAGAACACTGAAGCTTTCTTT. Translation: CSASENTEAFF.

J is TRBJ2-1 and V is TRBV6-1; the match to TRBD1 covers 7 bases. Germline values: CDR1 MNHNS, CDR2 SASEGT. J was trimmed by 0 bases and V by 3 bases; bases with no gene match: 2. This CDR3 contains 15 residues. Here the CDR3 reads CASSDGTDSYNEQFF. CDR3 nucleotide sequence: TGTGCCAGCAGTGACGGGACAGACTCCTACAATGAGCAGTTCTTC.

The chain uses TRBV5-8 and TRBJ2-5, with 12 bases matching TRBD2. V lost 4 bases to trimming and J lost 2 bases; unmatched junction nucleotides: 6. This CDR3 contains 16 residues. The germline CDR1 and CDR2 sequences are SGHTS and YDEGEE. The DNA of the CDR3 is TGTGCCAGCAGCGCGTGGACTAGCGGGATTCAAGAGACCCAGTACTTC. This sequence encodes CASSAWTSGIQETQYF.

This clone appeared once. The chain employs TRBV27 and TRBJ2-1, with 7 bases aligning to TRBD1. Trimming took 2 bases from V and 1 from J; bases not matched to a gene: 2. The CDR3 is made up of 15 amino acids. Germline V gene data show CDR1 as MNHEY and CDR2 as SMNVEV (reference sequence). The CDR3, as DNA: TGTGCCAGCAGTTTAGGCAGGGGGTCCTACAATGAGCAGTTCTTC. It is translated as CASSLGRGSYNEQFF.

The chain joins TRBV6-5 to TRBJ2-7, with TRBD2 matching 12 bases. V was pared by 0 bases and J by 2 bases, with 2 bases of the junction left unmatched. The CDR3 sequence is 16 residues long. Germline V gives CDR1 MNHEY, CDR2 SVGAGI. CDR3 sequence reads: CASSYSLAGGAYEQYF. The CDR3 region has the DNA TGTGCCAGCAGTTACTCGCTAGCGGGAGGGGCCTACGAGCAGTACTTC.

The chain joins TRBV29-1 to TRBJ2-1; 10 bases line up with TRBD2. Germline-derived CDR1 and CDR2 are SQVTM and ANQGSEA. The CDR3 sequence is 13 residues long. Germline trimming cut 7 bases from V and 6 bases from J; bases unmatched to any gene: 6. The DNA for the CDR3 is TGCAGCGGCAGCGGGAGGGAACGCAATGAGCAGTTCTTC. Translating gives CSGSGRERNEQFF.